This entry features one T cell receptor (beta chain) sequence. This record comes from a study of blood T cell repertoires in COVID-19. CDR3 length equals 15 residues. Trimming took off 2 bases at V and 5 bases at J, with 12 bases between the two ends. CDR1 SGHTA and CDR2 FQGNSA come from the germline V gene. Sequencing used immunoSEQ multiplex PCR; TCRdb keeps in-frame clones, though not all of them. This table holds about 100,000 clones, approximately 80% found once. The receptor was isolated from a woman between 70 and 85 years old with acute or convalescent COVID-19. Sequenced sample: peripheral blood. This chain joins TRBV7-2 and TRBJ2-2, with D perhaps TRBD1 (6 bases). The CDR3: CASSLHYQGTGELFF. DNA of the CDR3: TGTGCCAGCAGCTTACATTACCAGGGGACCGGGGAGCTGTTTTTT. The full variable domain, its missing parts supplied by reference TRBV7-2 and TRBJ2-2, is GAGVSQSPSNKVTEKGKDVELRCDPISGHTALYWYRQSLGQGLEFLIYFQGNSAPDKSGLPSDRFSAERTGGSVSTLTIQRTQQEDSAVYLCASSLHYQGTGELFFGEGSRLTVL.